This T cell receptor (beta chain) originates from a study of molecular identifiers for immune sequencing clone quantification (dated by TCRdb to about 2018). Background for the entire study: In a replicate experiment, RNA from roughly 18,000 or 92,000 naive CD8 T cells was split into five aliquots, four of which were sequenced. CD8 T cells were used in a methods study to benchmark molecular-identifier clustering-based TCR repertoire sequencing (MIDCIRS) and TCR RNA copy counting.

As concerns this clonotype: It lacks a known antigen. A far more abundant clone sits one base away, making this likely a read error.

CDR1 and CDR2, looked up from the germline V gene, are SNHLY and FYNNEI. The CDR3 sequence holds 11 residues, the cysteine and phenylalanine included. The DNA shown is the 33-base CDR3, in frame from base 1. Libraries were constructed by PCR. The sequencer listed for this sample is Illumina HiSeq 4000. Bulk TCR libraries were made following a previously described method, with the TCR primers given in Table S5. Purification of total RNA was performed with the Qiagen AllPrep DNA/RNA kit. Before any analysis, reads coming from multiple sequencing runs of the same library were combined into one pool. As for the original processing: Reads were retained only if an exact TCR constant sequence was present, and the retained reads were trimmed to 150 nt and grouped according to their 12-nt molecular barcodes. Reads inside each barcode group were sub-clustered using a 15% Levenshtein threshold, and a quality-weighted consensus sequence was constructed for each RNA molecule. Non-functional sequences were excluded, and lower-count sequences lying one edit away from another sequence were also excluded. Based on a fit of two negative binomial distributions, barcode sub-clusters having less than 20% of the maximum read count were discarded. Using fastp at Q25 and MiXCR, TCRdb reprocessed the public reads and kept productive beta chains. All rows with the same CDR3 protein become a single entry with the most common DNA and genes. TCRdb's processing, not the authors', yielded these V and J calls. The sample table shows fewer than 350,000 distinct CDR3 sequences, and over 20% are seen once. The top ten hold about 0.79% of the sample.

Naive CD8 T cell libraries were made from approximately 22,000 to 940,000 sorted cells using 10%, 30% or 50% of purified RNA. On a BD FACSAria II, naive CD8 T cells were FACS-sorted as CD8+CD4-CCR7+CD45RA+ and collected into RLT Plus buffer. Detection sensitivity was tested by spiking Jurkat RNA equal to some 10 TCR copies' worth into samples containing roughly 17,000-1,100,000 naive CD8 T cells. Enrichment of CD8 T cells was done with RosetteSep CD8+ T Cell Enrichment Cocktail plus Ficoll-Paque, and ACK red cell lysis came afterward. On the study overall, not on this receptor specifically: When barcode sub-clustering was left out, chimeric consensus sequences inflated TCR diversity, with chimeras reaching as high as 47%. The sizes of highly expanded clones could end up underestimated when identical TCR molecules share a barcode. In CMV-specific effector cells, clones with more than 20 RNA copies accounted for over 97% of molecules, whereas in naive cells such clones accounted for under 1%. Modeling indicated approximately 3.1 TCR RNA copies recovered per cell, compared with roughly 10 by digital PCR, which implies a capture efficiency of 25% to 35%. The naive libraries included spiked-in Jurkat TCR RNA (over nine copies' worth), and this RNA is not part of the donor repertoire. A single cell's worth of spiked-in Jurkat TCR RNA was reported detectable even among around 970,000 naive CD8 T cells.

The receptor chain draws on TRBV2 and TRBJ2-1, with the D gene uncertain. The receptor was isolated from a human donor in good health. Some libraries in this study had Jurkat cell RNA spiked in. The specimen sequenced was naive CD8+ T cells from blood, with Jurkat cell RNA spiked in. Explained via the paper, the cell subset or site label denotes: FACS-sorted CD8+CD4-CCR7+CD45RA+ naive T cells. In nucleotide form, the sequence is TGTGCCAGCAGAGAGTACAATGAGCAGCTCTTC. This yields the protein CASREYNEQLF. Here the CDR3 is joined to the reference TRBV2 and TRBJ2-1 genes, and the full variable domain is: EPEVTQTPSHQVTQMGQEVILRCVPISNHLYFYWYRQILGQKVEFLVSFYNNEISEKSEIFDDQFSVERPDGSNFTLKIRSTKLEDSAMYFCASREYNEQLFGPGTRLTVL.